These 19 T cell receptor beta chains originate from one sample sequenced in a study of identical twins. TCRdb independently ran MiXCR on the 5' RACE reads; one entry per CDR3 protein. The sample comprises hundreds of thousands of distinct CDR3 sequences, 7.5% to 9.5% of which are singletons, and 6% to 8.5% rests with the top ten. The same sample was also studied in work on yellow fever vaccine responses in identical twins.

Sequenced material: CD8+ T cells sorted from blood. These receptors were taken from a woman between 18 and 29 years old in good health.

The V call is TRBV7-3, the J call TRBJ2-5; a possible D gene is TRBD2 (6 bases). V shed 4 bases and J shed 4 bases, with 10 bases lying between them. The CDR3 spans 13 residues. Per the germline V gene, CDR1 is SGHTA and CDR2 is FQGTGA. In DNA, the CDR3 is TGTGCCAGCAGCTCGATCGGGGGAGAGACCCAGTACTTC. Translated, it gives CASSSIGGETQYF.

On this clonotype: The germline gene is not matched at one end of the junction; a read error may be the cause. The chain couples TRBV12-3 or TRBV12-4 to TRBJ2-1; 12 bases are shared with TRBD1. This CDR3 contains 19 residues. Here the CDR3 DNA reads TGTGCCCGCAGTTGGTTCCCCCGGGGAACCTGGGACAGGGGGCATGAGCAGTTCTTC. This codes for CARSWFPRGTWDRGHEQFF.

This clonotype has a count of ten or more. The chain carries TRBV9 and TRBJ1-1; maybe TRBD1 (5 bases). The ends were cut back, 8 bases at V and 6 bases at J, with 17 bases in the middle. This CDR3 comprises 13 residues. Germline V gene lookup returns CDR1 SGDLS and CDR2 YYNGEE. The CDR3 loop is CASEASGGAEAFF. The CDR3 DNA reads TGTGCCAGTGAAGCGTCGGGGGGAGCTGAAGCTTTCTTT.

In its sample, this clonotype was seen a few times. The V call is TRBV28, the J call TRBJ2-7, with 8 bases aligning to TRBD1. Germline V gives CDR1 MDHEN, CDR2 SYDVKM. After removal of 5 bases from V and 1 base from J, the junction contained 10 bases not matched to a gene. The CDR3 consists of 16 residues. The CDR3 spells CASSALDRAKSYEQYF. The DNA of the CDR3 is TGTGCCAGCAGTGCCTTGGACAGGGCCAAATCCTACGAGCAGTACTTC.

A few counts support this clonotype. The rearrangement uses TRBV20-1 and TRBJ2-3, with D maybe TRBD2 (5 bases). This CDR3 has 14 residues. CDR1 DFQATT and CDR2 SNEGSKA come from the germline V gene (reference sequence). V was trimmed by 3 bases and J by 2 bases, leaving 12 bases between them. This chain's CDR3 is CSASSRAFTDTQYF. In DNA form, the CDR3 reads TGCAGTGCTAGTTCGCGGGCCTTCACAGATACGCAGTATTTT.

This clonotype has a count of ten or more. This rearrangement joins TRBV28 to TRBJ2-5; D is unclear. Deletions cut 5 bases from V and 0 bases from J, with 10 bases between. There are 14 residues in the CDR3. Germline values: CDR1 MDHEN, CDR2 SYDVKM. Written as DNA, the CDR3 is TGTGCCAGCAGTGCGACTGATAACCAAGAGACCCAGTACTTC. Encoded protein: CASSATDNQETQYF.

This clonotype was observed many times. The chain recombines TRBV12-3 or TRBV12-4 with TRBJ1-1; D remains unclear. Trimming pared 6 bases from V and 0 bases from J, leaving 14 bases between. The CDR3 is 15 amino acids. The CDR3 is CASSSSLDLNTEAFF. The CDR3 region has the DNA TGTGCCAGCAGCTCCAGTCTGGACCTGAACACTGAAGCTTTCTTT.

V is TRBV7-2 and J is TRBJ2-1, with 7 bases aligning to TRBD2. The ends lost 2 bases at V and 3 bases at J; junction bases unmatched: 7. The V gene's germline CDR1 is SGHTA and CDR2 FQGNSA. The CDR3 consists of 16 residues. Here the CDR3 DNA reads TGTGCCAGCAGCTTAAATCGCGGGAGTTACTACAATGAGCAGTTCTTC. It codes for CASSLNRGSYYNEQFF.

The chain couples TRBV5-6 to TRBJ2-1, with unresolved D. The CDR3 extends over 14 amino acids. The V and J ends lost 4 bases and 8 bases respectively, with 16 bases between them. Germline loops: CDR1 SGHDT, CDR2 YYEEEE. CDR3 loop: CASSEVSGRDEQFF. CDR3 bases: TGTGCCAGCAGCGAAGTGTCAGGTCGAGATGAGCAGTTCTTC.

This chain connects TRBV19 to TRBJ2-7; TRBD2 is a possible D gene (6 bases). The CDR3 totals 13 residues. Trimming removed 5 bases at V and 0 bases at J, with 8 bases between. CDR1 is LNHDA, CDR2 SQIVND, per germline (reference sequence). The CDR3 is CASSAGISYEQYF. The CDR3 DNA reads TGTGCCAGTAGTGCGGGGATCTCCTACGAGCAGTACTTC.

This clonotype has ten or more counts. The rearrangement links TRBV7-2 to TRBJ2-7; 7 bases agree with TRBD1. CDR3 size: 14 residues. V was clipped by 6 bases and J by 2 bases; unmatched bases: 7. The germline CDR1 and CDR2 sequences are SGHTA and FQGNSA. The CDR3 protein is CASSSGDRPYEQYF. For the CDR3, the DNA is TGTGCCAGCAGTTCAGGGGACAGACCCTACGAGCAGTACTTC.

V is TRBV20-1 and J is TRBJ1-5, with 7 bases that match TRBD1. The CDR3 sequence is 14 residues long. V shed 5 bases, J shed 0 bases, and the junction held 4 bases outside the gene matches. Germline-derived CDR1 and CDR2 are DFQATT and SNEGSKA (reference sequence). CDR3 region: CSARDRNSNQPQHF. CDR3 DNA: TGCAGTGCTCGGGACAGAAATAGCAATCAGCCCCAGCATTTT.

The chain carries TRBV20-1 and TRBJ2-7; TRBD2 matches at 8 bases. V lost 1 base, J lost 3 bases, and 14 bases stayed unmatched. The CDR3 length is 17 residues. The germline gives CDR1 DFQATT, CDR2 SNEGSKA (reference sequence). CDR3 in amino acids: CSARVTREGLLSYEQYF. The CDR3 DNA is TGCAGTGCTAGAGTGACCCGGGAGGGCCTGTTAAGCTACGAGCAGTACTTC.

This rearrangement joins TRBV28 to TRBJ1-1; 12 bases are shared with TRBD1. CDR3 length equals 14 residues. The germline CDR1 and CDR2 sequences are MDHEN and SYDVKM. With V trimmed by 5 bases and J by 5 bases, 3 bases remained unmatched. The CDR3 spells CASSLGQGATEAFF. CDR3 coding DNA: TGTGCCAGCAGTCTGGGACAGGGGGCAACTGAAGCTTTCTTT. The full variable domain, with the rest looked up from reference TRBV28 and TRBJ1-1, is DVKVTQSSRYLVKRTGEKVFLECVQDMDHENMFWYRQDPGLGLRLIYFSYDVKMKEKGDIPEGYSVSREKKERFSLILESASTNQTSMYLCASSLGQGATEAFFGQGTRLTVV.

Ten or more counts support this clonotype. The chain has TRBV7-8 and TRBJ1-5; no firm D call. Trimming removed 2 bases from V and 2 bases from J, with 13 bases in between. The CDR3 runs 16 residues. Germline CDR1 is SGHVS and CDR2 is FQNEAQ. DNA for the CDR3: TGTGCCAGCAGCTTATCGCAAGGGTTGGGCAATCAGCCCCAGCATTTT. It yields the protein CASSLSQGLGNQPQHF.

The chain recombines TRBV7-2 with TRBJ2-1; D remains ambiguous. Germline lookup yields CDR1 SGHTA and CDR2 FQGNSA. The CDR3 runs 13 residues. V dropped 1 base and J dropped 8 bases, with 9 bases sitting between them. The CDR3 is CASSLEVFHEQFF. The CDR3 nucleotides read TGTGCCAGCAGCTTAGAAGTATTCCATGAGCAGTTCTTC.

This clonotype was counted many times. This rearrangement joins TRBV7-9 to TRBJ1-4; D may be TRBD1 (5 bases). This CDR3 is built from 16 residues. CDR1 and CDR2 from the germline V gene are SEHNR and FQNEAQ (reference sequence). Between the trimmed V and J ends, which lost 5 bases and 8 bases, there was a span of 21 bases. The chain's CDR3 is CASSPREGEAGEKLFF. The CDR3 nucleotides are TGTGCCAGCAGCCCCCGCGAAGGGGAGGCCGGCGAAAAACTGTTTTTT.

Ten or more counts support this clonotype. The chain uses TRBV29-1 and TRBJ2-7, with unresolved D. This CDR3 comprises 11 residues. V lost 4 bases and J 4 bases, leaving 8 bases between the germline ends. Germline CDR1 and CDR2: SQVTM and ANQGSEA. The chain's CDR3 is CSVVGLYEQYF. CDR3 nucleotides: TGCAGCGTTGTGGGTTTATACGAGCAGTACTTC.

This clonotype was counted at least ten times. The V gene is TRBV7-2, the J gene TRBJ2-7, with a weak D call TRBD2 (5 bases). Germline CDR1 reads SGHTA; CDR2 reads FQGNSA. V was clipped by 7 bases and J by 2 bases, with 21 bases between them. The CDR3 runs 16 residues. The CDR3 DNA follows: TGTGCCAGCATGAGGGATCGAGGAAAGGCGCCCTACGAGCAGTACTTC. Translated, it gives CASMRDRGKAPYEQYF.